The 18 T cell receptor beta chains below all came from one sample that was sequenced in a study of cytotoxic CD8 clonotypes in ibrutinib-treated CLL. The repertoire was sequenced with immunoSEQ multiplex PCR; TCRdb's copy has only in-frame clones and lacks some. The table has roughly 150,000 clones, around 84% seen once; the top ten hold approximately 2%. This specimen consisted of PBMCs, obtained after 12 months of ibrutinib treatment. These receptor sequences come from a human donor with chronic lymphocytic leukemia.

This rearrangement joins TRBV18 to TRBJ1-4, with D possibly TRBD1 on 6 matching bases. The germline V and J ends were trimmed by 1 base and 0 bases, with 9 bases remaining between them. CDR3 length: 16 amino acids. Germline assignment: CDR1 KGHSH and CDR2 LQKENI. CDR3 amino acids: CASSPQGDATNEKLFF. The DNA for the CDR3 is TGTGCCAGCTCACCACAGGGGGATGCAACTAATGAAAAACTGTTTTTT. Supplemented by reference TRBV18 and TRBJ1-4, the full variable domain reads NAGVMQNPRHLVRRRGQEARLRCSPMKGHSHVYWYRQLPEEGLKFMVYLQKENIIDESGMPKERFSAEFPKEGPSILRIQQVVRGDSAAYFCASSPQGDATNEKLFFGSGTQLSVL.

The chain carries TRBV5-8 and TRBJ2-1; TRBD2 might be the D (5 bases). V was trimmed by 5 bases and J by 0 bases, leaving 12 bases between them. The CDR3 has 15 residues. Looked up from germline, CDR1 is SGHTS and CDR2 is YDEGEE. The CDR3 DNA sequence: TGTGCCAGCAGTCCACAGCGGAGCTCCTACAATGAGCAGTTCTTC. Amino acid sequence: CASSPQRSSYNEQFF.

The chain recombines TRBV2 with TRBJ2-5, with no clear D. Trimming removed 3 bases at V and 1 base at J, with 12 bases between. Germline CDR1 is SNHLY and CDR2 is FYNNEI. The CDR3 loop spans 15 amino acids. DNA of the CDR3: TGTGCCAGCAGTGACGCCAGTATTCTCCAAGAGACCCAGTACTTC. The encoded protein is CASSDASILQETQYF.

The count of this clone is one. Written as DNA, the CDR3 is TGTGCCAGCAGCCAAGCCGCGGGGGTTCGGCAGTACTTC. Translation: CASSQAAGVRQYF. V gene TRBV4-2 combines with J gene TRBJ2-7; TRBD2 agrees at 7 bases. In germline, CDR1 is LGHNA, CDR2 YNFKEQ. The V segment lost 1 base and the J segment 9 bases; nucleotides outside the gene matches: 6. The CDR3 is made up of 13 amino acids.

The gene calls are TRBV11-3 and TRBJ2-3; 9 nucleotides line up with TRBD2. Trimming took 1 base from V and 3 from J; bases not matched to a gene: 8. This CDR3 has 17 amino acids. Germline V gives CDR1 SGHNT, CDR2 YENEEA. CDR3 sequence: CASSLGQRGAGTDTQYF. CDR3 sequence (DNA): TGTGCCAGCAGCTTAGGACAGCGGGGGGCGGGGACAGATACGCAGTATTTT.

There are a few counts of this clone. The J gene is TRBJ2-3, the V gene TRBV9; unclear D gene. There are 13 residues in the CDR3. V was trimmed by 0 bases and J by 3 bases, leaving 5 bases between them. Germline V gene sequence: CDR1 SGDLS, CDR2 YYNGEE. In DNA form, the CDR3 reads TGTGCCAGCAGCGTAGCGCCTACAGATACGCAGTATTTT. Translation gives CASSVAPTDTQYF.

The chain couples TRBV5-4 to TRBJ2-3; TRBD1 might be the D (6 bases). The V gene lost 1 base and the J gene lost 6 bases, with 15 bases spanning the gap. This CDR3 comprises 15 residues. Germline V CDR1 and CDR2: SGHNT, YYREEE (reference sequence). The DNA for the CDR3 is TGTGCCAGCAGCTTGCAGAACAGGGAGAGGGATACGCAGTATTTT. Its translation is CASSLQNRERDTQYF. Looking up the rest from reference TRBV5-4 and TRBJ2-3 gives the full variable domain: ETGVTQSPTHLIKTRGQQVTLRCSSQSGHNTVSWYQQALGQGPQFIFQYYREEENGRGNFPPRFSGLQFPNYSSELNVNALELDDSALYLCASSLQNRERDTQYFGPGTRLTVL.

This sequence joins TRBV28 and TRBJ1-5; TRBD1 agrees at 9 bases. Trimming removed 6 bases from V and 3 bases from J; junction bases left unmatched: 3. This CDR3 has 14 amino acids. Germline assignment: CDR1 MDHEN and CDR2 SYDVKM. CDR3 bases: TGTGCCAGCAGACAGGGGGCGAACAATCAGCCCCAGCATTTT. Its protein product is CASRQGANNQPQHF.

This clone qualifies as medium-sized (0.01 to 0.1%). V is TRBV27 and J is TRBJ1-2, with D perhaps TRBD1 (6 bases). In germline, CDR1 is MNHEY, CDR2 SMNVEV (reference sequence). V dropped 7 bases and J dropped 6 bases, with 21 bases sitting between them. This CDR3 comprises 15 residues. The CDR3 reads CASKMVGGASHGYTF. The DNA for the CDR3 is TGTGCCAGCAAAATGGTCGGGGGGGCTAGCCATGGCTACACCTTC.

The CDR3: CSAGSGGADTQYF. CDR3 sequence (DNA): TGCAGCGCAGGTAGCGGGGGGGCAGATACGCAGTATTTT. V and J are TRBV29-1 and TRBJ2-3; 11 bases match TRBD2. Germline lookup yields CDR1 SQVTM and CDR2 ANQGSEA. V lost 7 bases to trimming and J lost 4 bases; unmatched junction nucleotides: 4. This CDR3 contains 13 residues.

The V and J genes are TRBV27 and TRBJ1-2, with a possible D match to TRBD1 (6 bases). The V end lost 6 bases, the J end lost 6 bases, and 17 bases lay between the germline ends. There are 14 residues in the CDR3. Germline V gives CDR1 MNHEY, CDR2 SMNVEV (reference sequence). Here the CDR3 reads CASSFTGTPNGYTF. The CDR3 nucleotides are TGTGCCAGCAGCTTTACAGGGACCCCGAATGGCTACACCTTC.

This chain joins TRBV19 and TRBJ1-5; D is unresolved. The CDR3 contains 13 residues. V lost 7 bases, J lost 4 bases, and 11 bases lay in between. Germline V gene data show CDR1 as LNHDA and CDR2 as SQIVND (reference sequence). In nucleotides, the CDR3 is TGTGCCAGTACCGACTTGGGGAATCAGCCCCAGCATTTT. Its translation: CASTDLGNQPQHF.

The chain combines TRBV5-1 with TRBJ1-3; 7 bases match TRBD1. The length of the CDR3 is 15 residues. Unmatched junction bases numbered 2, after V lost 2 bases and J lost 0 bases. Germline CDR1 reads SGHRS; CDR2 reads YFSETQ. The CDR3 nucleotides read TGCGCCAGCAGCTTCACAGGGGCCTCTGGAAACACCATATATTTT. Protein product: CASSFTGASGNTIYF.

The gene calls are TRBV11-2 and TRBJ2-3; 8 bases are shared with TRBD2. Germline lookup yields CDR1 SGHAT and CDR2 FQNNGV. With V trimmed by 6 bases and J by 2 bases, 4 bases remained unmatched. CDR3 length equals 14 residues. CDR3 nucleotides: TGTGCCAGCAGTCCTAGCGGGTACACAGATACGCAGTATTTT. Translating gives CASSPSGYTDTQYF.

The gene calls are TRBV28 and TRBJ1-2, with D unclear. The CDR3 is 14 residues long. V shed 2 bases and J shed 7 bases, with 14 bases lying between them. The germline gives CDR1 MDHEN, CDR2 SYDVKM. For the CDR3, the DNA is TGTGCCAGCAGTTTAAACATGCGGAGAAGTGGCTACACCTTC. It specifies CASSLNMRRSGYTF.

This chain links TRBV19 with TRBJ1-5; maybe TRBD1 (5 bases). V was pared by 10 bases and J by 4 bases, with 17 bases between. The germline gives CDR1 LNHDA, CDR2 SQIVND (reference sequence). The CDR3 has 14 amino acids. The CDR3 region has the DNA TGTGCCACGTCGGTAGGGACTGTTAATCAGCCCCAGCATTTT. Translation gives CATSVGTVNQPQHF.

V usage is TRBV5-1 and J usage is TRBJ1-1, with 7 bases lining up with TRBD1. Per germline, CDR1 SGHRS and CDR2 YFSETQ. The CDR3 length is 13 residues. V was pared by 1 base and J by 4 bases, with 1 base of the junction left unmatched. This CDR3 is CASSLRGLTEAFF. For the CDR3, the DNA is TGCGCCAGCAGCTTGAGGGGGCTCACTGAAGCTTTCTTT. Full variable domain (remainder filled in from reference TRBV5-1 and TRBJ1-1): KAGVTQTPRYLIKTRGQQVTLSCSPISGHRSVSWYQQTPGQGLQFLFEYFSETQRNKGNFPGRFSGRQFSNSRSEMNVSTLELGDSALYLCASSLRGLTEAFFGQGTRLTVV.

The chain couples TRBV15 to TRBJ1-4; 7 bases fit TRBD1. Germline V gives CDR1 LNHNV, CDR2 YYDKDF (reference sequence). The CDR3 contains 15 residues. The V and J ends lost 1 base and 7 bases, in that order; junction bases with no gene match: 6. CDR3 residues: CATSRGEGASEKLFF. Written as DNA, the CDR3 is TGTGCCACCAGCAGAGGTGAGGGGGCGAGTGAAAAACTGTTTTTT.